The present entry profiles one T cell receptor beta chain with its context. Antigen: not known. A couple of CD3G-deficient patients had more severe autoimmunity; all had some. This specimen belongs to a study of regulatory T cells. Amplification used 52 TRBV primers and 13 TRBJ primers. TCRdb's table, derived via immunoSEQ multiplex PCR, lists solely in-frame clones and lacks some. The sample carries 1,500 to 2,500 clones, approximately 65% recorded once. J gave up 3 bases and V 3 bases, and 15 bases lay outside the gene matches. The CDR3 totals 18 residues. Germline assignment: CDR1 SGHVS and CDR2 FQNEAQ. Study-wide findings and caveats: Patient CD8+ T cells trended toward lower Shannon entropy than controls. Patient repertoires had restricted TRB V-J pairs and skewed V and J usage, most in Tregs.

The chain joins TRBV7-8 to TRBJ2-7; 9 bases map to TRBD2. This TCR came from a person aged 25-39 years with CD3G deficiency. Sequencing input: CD8+ T cells sorted from blood. CDR3 DNA: TGTGCCAGCAGCTTTCACCAAGACCAGGGACTAGCAAACTACGAGCAGTACTTC. As protein: CASSFHQDQGLANYEQYF.